This is a list of T cell receptor beta chains from one sample in a study of early T cells in non-severe SARS-CoV-2 infection. Each CDR3 protein is one row after TCRdb ran MiXCR on the 5' RACE reads. The data hold around 39,000 distinct CDR3 sequences, with approximately 8.7% observed a single time. This sample comprised whole blood, obtained at baseline. These receptor sequences come from an adult who was a healthcare worker with PCR-confirmed SARS-CoV-2 infection or an uninfected control (not recorded which). Each CDR3 is given with its conserved first and last residue. The D gene is left open where the match is weak. Only part of the rows carry a size: once, few, many, or a class if the clone is expanded.

d_call j_call clone_size v_call cdr3_aa cdr3_nt
- TRBJ2-5 - TRBV19 CASTPVKRETQYF TGTGCCAGTACTCCGGTAAAGCGGGAGACCCAGTACTTC
- TRBJ1-5 medium-sized TRBV27 CASGFGDQPQHF TGTGCCAGCGGGTTTGGGGATCAGCCCCAGCATTTT
- TRBJ2-7 many TRBV20-1 CSARAPARASYEQYF TGCAGTGCTAGAGCGCCGGCCCGAGCCTCCTACGAGCAGTACTTC
- TRBJ1-4 few TRBV4-2 CASSQNRDLSEKLFF TGTGCCAGCAGCCAAAACCGGGACCTAAGTGAAAAACTGTTTTTT
TRBD1 TRBJ2-1 many TRBV20-1 CSAGQGRNEQFF TGCAGTGCTGGACAGGGGCGCAATGAGCAGTTCTTC
- TRBJ2-1 many TRBV20-1 CSAEEDSYNEQFF TGCAGTGCCGAAGAGGATTCTTACAATGAGCAGTTCTTC
- TRBJ2-3 many TRBV20-1 CSARDWGSDTQYF TGCAGTGCTAGAGATTGGGGATCTGATACGCAGTATTTT
- TRBJ1-6 few TRBV2 CASSDRYNSPLHF TGTGCCAGCAGTGACCGCTATAATTCACCCCTCCACTTT
- TRBJ1-1 many TRBV12-3/TRBV12-4 CASSLAGREAFF TGTGCCAGCAGTTTAGCGGGGAGAGAAGCTTTCTTT
- TRBJ1-5 few TRBV7-2 CASSPQGWANQPQHF TGTGCCAGCAGCCCGCAGGGGTGGGCCAATCAGCCCCAGCATTTT
- TRBJ1-2 few TRBV6-5 CASGYQGGNYGYTF TGTGCCAGCGGGTATCAGGGTGGCAACTATGGCTACACCTTC
- TRBJ2-7 few TRBV29-1 CSVEYGYEQYF TGCAGCGTTGAATACGGGTACGAGCAGTACTTC
- TRBJ1-1 many TRBV29-1 CSVRKGHTNTEAFF TGCAGCGTTCGGAAGGGGCATACGAACACTGAAGCTTTCTTT
- TRBJ2-1 few TRBV20-1 CSARDFGRGGSYNEQFF TGCAGTGCTAGAGATTTCGGCAGGGGGGGATCCTACAATGAGCAGTTCTTC
- TRBJ2-1 - TRBV14 CASSQALEQFF TGTGCCAGCAGCCAAGCCCTTGAGCAGTTCTTC
- TRBJ1-1 - TRBV4-3 CASSQVVATGAFF TGCGCCAGCAGCCAAGTTGTAGCCACCGGAGCTTTCTTT
- TRBJ1-6 many TRBV9 CASSVGPETKINSPLHF TGTGCCAGCAGCGTAGGTCCCGAAACGAAGATTAATTCACCCCTCCACTTT
TRBD2 TRBJ2-3 many TRBV20-1 CSARLAGGNTDTQYF TGCAGTGCTAGACTAGCGGGGGGTAACACAGATACGCAGTATTTT
- TRBJ1-4 many TRBV20-1 CSATRDKAEKLFF TGCAGTGCCACCCGGGACAAGGCTGAAAAACTGTTTTTT
- TRBJ2-5 few TRBV7-2 CASSSGSGGVTQYF TGTGCCAGCAGCTCAGGCAGTGGGGGCGTGACCCAGTACTTC
TRBD2 TRBJ2-7 - TRBV15 CATSRPGTTYEQYF TGTGCCACCAGCAGACCCGGGACTACCTACGAGCAGTACTTC
TRBD1 TRBJ1-1 few TRBV28 CASRIQGYAGNTEAFF TGTGCCAGCAGGATACAGGGGTACGCGGGGAACACTGAAGCTTTCTTT
- TRBJ2-1 many TRBV11-1 CASSLEAGEQFF TGTGCCAGCAGCTTAGAGGCCGGGGAGCAGTTCTTC
- TRBJ2-2 - TRBV7-3 CASSLGRANTGELFF TGTGCCAGCAGCTTGGGAAGGGCTAACACCGGGGAGCTGTTTTTT
- TRBJ1-1 many TRBV11-2 CASSLDGGTEAFF TGTGCCAGCAGCTTAGATGGCGGCACTGAAGCTTTCTTT
TRBD2 TRBJ2-3 few TRBV5-1 CASSSGLAGTQYF TGCGCCAGCAGCAGTGGACTAGCGGGGACGCAGTATTTT
TRBD1 TRBJ2-5 - TRBV7-8 CASGAGTGLLETQYF TGTGCCAGCGGCGCCGGGACAGGGTTATTAGAGACCCAGTACTTC
- TRBJ1-1 few TRBV24-1 CATSESRSAGSNTEAFF TGTGCCACCAGTGAGAGCCGTTCTGCAGGTTCGAACACTGAAGCTTTCTTT
TRBD2 TRBJ2-7 many TRBV29-1 CSVKGLDPRTYEQYF TGCAGCGTGAAGGGACTAGACCCACGGACCTACGAGCAGTACTTC
- TRBJ2-6 many TRBV5-5 CASSLRFYSGQVASGANVLTF TGTGCCAGCAGCTTGCGGTTTTATTCGGGCCAGGTGGCCTCTGGGGCCAACGTCCTGACTTTC
- TRBJ1-5 many TRBV28 CASSFIRGGQPQHF TGTGCCAGCAGTTTTATCAGGGGTGGGCAGCCCCAGCATTTT
TRBD1 TRBJ2-2 many TRBV2 CASSITGTGLGELFF TGTGCCAGCAGCATAACCGGGACAGGGCTCGGGGAGCTGTTTTTT
TRBD2 TRBJ2-2 - TRBV3-1 CASSQRLAASTGELFF TGTGCCAGCAGCCAACGGCTAGCGGCCTCCACCGGGGAGCTGTTTTTT
- TRBJ2-6 - TRBV6-6 CASSPVQVTGANVLTF TGTGCCAGCAGCCCGGTCCAGGTAACTGGGGCCAACGTCCTGACTTTC
- TRBJ2-5 many TRBV12-3/TRBV12-4 CASSVQGTETQYF TGTGCCAGCAGTGTCCAGGGCACAGAGACCCAGTACTTC
- TRBJ1-6 many TRBV20-1 CSAREGKRDSSPLHF TGCAGTGCTAGAGAGGGGAAAAGGGATAGTTCACCCCTCCACTTT
TRBD2 TRBJ2-3 many TRBV5-1 CASSSYLAGTSGDTRYF TGCGCCAGCAGCTCATACCTAGCGGGGACGAGCGGAGATACGCGGTATTTT
TRBD1 TRBJ2-1 - TRBV19 CASSIEDRAWNEQFF TGTGCCAGTAGTATTGAGGACAGGGCATGGAATGAGCAGTTCTTC
- TRBJ2-3 many TRBV7-2 CASRPNGGGQHTDTQYF TGTGCCAGCAGGCCAAATGGGGGGGGACAACACACAGATACGCAGTATTTT
- TRBJ2-3 many TRBV20-1 CSVLEGVLDTQYF TGCAGTGTTCTAGAGGGCGTGTTAGATACGCAGTATTTT
TRBD1 TRBJ2-5 few TRBV7-9 CASSLAPGGETQYF TGTGCCAGCAGCTTAGCGCCAGGGGGAGAGACCCAGTACTTC
- TRBJ1-1 many TRBV20-1 CSASNRVDTEAFF TGCAGTGCTAGTAACAGGGTGGACACTGAAGCTTTCTTT
- TRBJ2-5 many TRBV11-2 CASSLSPDETQYF TGTGCCAGCAGCTTAAGTCCGGACGAGACCCAGTACTTC
TRBD2 TRBJ2-1 many TRBV20-1 CSARASGGANYNEQFF TGCAGTGCTAGGGCTAGCGGGGGGGCTAACTACAATGAGCAGTTCTTC
- TRBJ2-3 - TRBV9 CASSVEGGVIDTQYF TGTGCCAGCAGCGTAGAAGGGGGGGTGATAGATACGCAGTATTTT
- TRBJ1-5 many TRBV10-3 CAISESEDSNQPQHF TGTGCCATCAGTGAGTCAGAAGATAGCAATCAGCCCCAGCATTTT
TRBD1 TRBJ1-1 few TRBV7-8 CASSPRGTGEAFF TGTGCCAGCAGCCCACGAGGGACAGGAGAAGCTTTCTTT
- TRBJ2-7 few TRBV28 CASSDPGLPEEQYF TGTGCCAGCAGTGATCCGGGACTGCCGGAGGAGCAGTACTTC
TRBD1 TRBJ2-7 many TRBV4-1 CASSGGRGDRVYEQYF TGCGCCAGCAGCGGGGGTCGGGGGGACAGGGTCTACGAGCAGTACTTC
TRBD1 TRBJ1-1 many TRBV12-3/TRBV12-4 CASSSHGTAVTEAFF TGTGCCAGCAGTTCCCATGGGACAGCGGTCACTGAAGCTTTCTTT
TRBD2 TRBJ2-7 - TRBV2 CASSERLAGDEQYF TGTGCCAGCAGTGAAAGGCTAGCGGGGGACGAGCAGTACTTC
- TRBJ1-1 many TRBV20-1 CSAPRFLTTVNTEAFF TGCAGTGCTCCTCGATTCCTAACCACAGTAAACACTGAAGCTTTCTTT
- TRBJ1-6 few TRBV15 CATSRAGGNSPLHF TGTGCCACCAGCAGAGCCGGGGGAAATTCACCCCTCCACTTT
- TRBJ1-5 - TRBV19 CASTPWEGKGNQPQHF TGTGCCAGTACCCCTTGGGAAGGGAAGGGCAATCAGCCCCAGCATTTT
TRBD1 TRBJ2-7 - TRBV7-2 CASSPGQGEIRKEYF TGTGCCAGCAGCCCCGGACAGGGGGAAATTAGAAAGGAGTACTTC
TRBD1 TRBJ2-1 - TRBV5-1 CASTRDRSYNEQFF TGCGCCAGCACCCGGGACAGGAGCTACAATGAGCAGTTCTTC
- TRBJ1-3 few TRBV15 CATSTFSGNTIYF TGTGCCACCAGCACCTTCTCTGGAAACACCATATATTTT